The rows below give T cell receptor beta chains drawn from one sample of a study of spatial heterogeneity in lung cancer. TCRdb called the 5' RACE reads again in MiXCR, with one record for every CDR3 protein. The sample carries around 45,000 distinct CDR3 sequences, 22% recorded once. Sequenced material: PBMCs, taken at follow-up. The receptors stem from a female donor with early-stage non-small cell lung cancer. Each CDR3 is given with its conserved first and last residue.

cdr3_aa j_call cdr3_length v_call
CASSREGVPDTQYF TRBJ2-3 14 TRBV3-1
CASSFPPGGRNTIYF TRBJ1-3 15 TRBV28
CASSSGPLNEQFF TRBJ2-1 13 TRBV7-2
CASSLFQETQYF TRBJ2-5 12 TRBV5-1
CASSLKYTGQPQHF TRBJ1-5 14 TRBV27
CASSPPGPGTQYF TRBJ2-5 13 TRBV9
CASSRDSTDTQYF TRBJ2-3 13 TRBV4-1
CASSRGIGAAEAFF TRBJ1-1 14 TRBV2
CATKGLSGARTEAFF TRBJ1-1 15 TRBV6-5
CASSSLQGNTEAFF TRBJ1-1 14 TRBV7-6
CASSRIRTWGDTQYF TRBJ2-3 15 TRBV12-3/TRBV12-4
CASSLNWGETQYF TRBJ2-3 13 TRBV7-3
CASSLSQGNTEAFF TRBJ1-1 14 TRBV7-8
CASSLAGPGAEGTQYF TRBJ2-5 16 TRBV7-8
CASSYPPDTQYF TRBJ2-3 12 TRBV6-6
CASSPTSTDTQYF TRBJ2-3 13 TRBV5-1
CASSLGDSTYNEQFF TRBJ2-1 15 TRBV7-7
CSARWGRGETQYF TRBJ2-5 13 TRBV20-1
CASSPLFEAHEQYF TRBJ2-7 14 TRBV14
CASSLAPGETQYF TRBJ2-5 13 TRBV5-1
CASSLLAVDSEQYF TRBJ2-7 14 TRBV7-9
CSFNRGYNTEAFF TRBJ1-1 13 TRBV29-1
CASSFRLTGGRINEQFF TRBJ2-1 17 TRBV9
CASSPPSNNEQFF TRBJ2-1 13 TRBV7-2
CASSGLGDTGELFF TRBJ2-2 14 TRBV5-4
CASSLRGEGFNKKLFF TRBJ1-4 16 TRBV7-9
CSGGDSIRGNTEAFF TRBJ1-1 15 TRBV29-1
CASTLEGSANYGYTF TRBJ1-2 15 TRBV2
CSATGGSNTEAFF TRBJ1-1 13 TRBV20-1
CASSVGLFSYEQYF TRBJ2-7 14 TRBV10-2